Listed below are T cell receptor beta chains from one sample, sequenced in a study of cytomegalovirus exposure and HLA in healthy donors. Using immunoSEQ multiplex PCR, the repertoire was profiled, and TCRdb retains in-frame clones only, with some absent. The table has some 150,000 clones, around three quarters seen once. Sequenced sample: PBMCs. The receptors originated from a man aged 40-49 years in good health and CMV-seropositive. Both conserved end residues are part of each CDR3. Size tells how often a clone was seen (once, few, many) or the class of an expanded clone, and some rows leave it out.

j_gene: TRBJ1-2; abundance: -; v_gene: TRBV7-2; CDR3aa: CASNLAGTGIYGYTF
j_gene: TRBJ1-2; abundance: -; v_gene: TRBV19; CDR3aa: CASSSEPVRGGYTF
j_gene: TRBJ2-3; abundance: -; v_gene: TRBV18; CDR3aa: CASSLFPSTDTQYF
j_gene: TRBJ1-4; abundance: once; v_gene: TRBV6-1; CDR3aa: CASSALPSGVNEKLFF
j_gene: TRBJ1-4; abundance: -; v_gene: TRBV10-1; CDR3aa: CASSDSRQNPKEKLFF
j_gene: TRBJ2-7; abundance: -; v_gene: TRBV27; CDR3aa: CASSTSGGESYEQYF
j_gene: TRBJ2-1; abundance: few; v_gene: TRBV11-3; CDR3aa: CASSLGQGDLDEQFF
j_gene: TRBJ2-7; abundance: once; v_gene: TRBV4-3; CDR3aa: CASSQVTSARYEQYF
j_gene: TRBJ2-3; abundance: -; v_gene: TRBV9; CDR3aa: CASSVEQRTDTQYF
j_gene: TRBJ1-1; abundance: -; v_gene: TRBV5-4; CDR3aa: CASSLKRGQNTEAFF
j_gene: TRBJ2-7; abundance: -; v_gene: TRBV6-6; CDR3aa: CASSYSPGSSYEQYF
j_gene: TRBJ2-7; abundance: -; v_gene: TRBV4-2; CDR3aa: CASSQVGQGVDEQYF
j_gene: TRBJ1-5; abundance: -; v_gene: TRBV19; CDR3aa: CASSTHHRVGQPQHF
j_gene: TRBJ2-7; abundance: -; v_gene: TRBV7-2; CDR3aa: CASSGGTSGTYEQYF
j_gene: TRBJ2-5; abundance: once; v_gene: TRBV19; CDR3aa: CASSIPGLATETQYF
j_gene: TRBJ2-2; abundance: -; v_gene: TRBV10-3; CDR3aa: CAISDSGQGIAGELFF
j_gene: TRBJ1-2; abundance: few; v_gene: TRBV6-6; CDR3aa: CASSYDRAGYTF
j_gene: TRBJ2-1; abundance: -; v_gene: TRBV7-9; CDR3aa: CASSLGAVSYNEQFF
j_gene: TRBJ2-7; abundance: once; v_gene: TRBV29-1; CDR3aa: CSVEGRGYEQYF
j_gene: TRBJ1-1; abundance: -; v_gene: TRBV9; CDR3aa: CASSPSQGYTPMNTEAFF
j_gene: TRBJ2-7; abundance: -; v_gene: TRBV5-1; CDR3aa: CASSLEGRYEQYF
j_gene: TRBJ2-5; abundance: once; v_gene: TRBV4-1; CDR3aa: CASSQDVGSPETQYF
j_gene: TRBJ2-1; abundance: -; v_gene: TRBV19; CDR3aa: CASRHVGLRHGDEQFF
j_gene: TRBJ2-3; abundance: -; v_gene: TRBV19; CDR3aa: CASSIGGRITDTQYF